This T cell receptor beta chain was captured by sequencing in a study of blood T cell repertoires in COVID-19. Looking at the study overall: The cDNA or gDNA used as material had been derived from T cells, B-cell-depleted T cells, or PBMCs.

Original methodology: Amplification of reference gene primers was used by the study to estimate nucleated cell counts. Sequencing was performed with immunoSEQ multiplex PCR; in TCRdb, only in-frame clones are kept and a portion is missing. The DNA was the basis for D and trimming; V, J and clone size are from that table. The repertoire has around 35,000 clones, around 85% of them found once; the top ten carry roughly 7.7%. This clonotype originated in a human donor in a cohort sampled during active COVID-19. Sequencing used peripheral blood.

The CDR3 here is CASRQRTEINQPQHF. The DNA for the CDR3 is TGTGCCAGTAGGCAACGGACAGAGATCAATCAGCCCCAGCATTTT. V usage is TRBV19 and J usage is TRBJ1-5, with TRBD1 as a possible D gene (6 bases). The germline V gene encodes CDR1 LNHDA and CDR2 SQIVND (reference sequence). V was clipped by 6 bases and J by 3 bases, with 15 bases between them. The CDR3 runs 15 residues. Complete variable domain (other parts from reference TRBV19 and TRBJ1-5): DGGITQSPKYLFRKEGQNVTLSCEQNLNHDAMYWYRQDPGQGLRLIYYSQIVNDFQKGDIAEGYSVSREKKESFPLTVTSAQKNPTAFYLCASRQRTEINQPQHFGDGTRLSIL.